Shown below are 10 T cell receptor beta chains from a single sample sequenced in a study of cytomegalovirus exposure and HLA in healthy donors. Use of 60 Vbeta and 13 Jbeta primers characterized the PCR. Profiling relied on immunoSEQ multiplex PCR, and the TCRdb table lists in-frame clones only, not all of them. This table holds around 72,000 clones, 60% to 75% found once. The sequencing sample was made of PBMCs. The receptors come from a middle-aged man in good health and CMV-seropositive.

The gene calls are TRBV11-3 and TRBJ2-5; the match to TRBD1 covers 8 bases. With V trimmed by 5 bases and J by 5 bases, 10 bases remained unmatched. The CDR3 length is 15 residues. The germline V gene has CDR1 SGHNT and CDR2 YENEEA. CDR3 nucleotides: TGTGCCAGCAGCGCGATCGGACAGGGCGTTGAGACCCAGTACTTC. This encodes CASSAIGQGVETQYF.

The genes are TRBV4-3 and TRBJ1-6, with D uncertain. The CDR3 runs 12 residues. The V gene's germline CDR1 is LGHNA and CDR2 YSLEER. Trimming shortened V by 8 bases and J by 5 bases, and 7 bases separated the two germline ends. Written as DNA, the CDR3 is TGCGCCAGCGGTCAGAATAATTCACCCCTCCACTTT. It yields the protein CASGQNNSPLHF.

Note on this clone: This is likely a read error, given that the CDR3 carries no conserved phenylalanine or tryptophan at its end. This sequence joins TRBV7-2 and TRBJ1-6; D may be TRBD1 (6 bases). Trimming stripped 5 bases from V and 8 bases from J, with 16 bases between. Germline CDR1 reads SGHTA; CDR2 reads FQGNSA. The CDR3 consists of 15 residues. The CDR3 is CASSLGPGTYSPLHL. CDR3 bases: TGTGCCAGCAGCCTCGGACCCGGGACATATTCACCCCTCCACCTT.

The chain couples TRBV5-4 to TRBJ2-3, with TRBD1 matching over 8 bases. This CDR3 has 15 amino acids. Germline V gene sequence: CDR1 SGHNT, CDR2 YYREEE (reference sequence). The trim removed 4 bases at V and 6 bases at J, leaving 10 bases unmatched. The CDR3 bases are TGTGCCAGCAGCATACGGGACAGGAGGACGGATACGCAGTATTTT. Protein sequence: CASSIRDRRTDTQYF. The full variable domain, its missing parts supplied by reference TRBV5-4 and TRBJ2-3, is ETGVTQSPTHLIKTRGQQVTLRCSSQSGHNTVSWYQQALGQGPQFIFQYYREEENGRGNFPPRFSGLQFPNYSSELNVNALELDDSALYLCASSIRDRRTDTQYFGPGTRLTVL.

CDR3 DNA: TGTGCCAGCAGTTCAAGAGACAGCCTATGGACAGCCCAGTACTTC. It specifies CASSSRDSLWTAQYF. The J gene is TRBJ2-5, the V gene TRBV7-9; D is possibly TRBD1 (6 bases). V was clipped by 6 bases and J by 9 bases, with 23 bases between them. Germline V gives CDR1 SEHNR, CDR2 FQNEAQ (reference sequence). The CDR3 is 15 residues long.

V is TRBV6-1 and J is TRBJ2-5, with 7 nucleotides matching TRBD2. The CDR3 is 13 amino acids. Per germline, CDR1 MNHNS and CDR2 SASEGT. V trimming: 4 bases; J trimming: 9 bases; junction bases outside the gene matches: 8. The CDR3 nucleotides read TGTGCCAGCAGTGCGGGAGGAACTAGGGCCCAGTACTTC. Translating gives CASSAGGTRAQYF.

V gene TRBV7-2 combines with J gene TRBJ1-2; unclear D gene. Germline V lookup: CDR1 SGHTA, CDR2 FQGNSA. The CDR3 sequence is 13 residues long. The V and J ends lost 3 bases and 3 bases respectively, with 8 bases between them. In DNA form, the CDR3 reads TGTGCCAGCAGCTTTCGCACAGACTATGGCTACACCTTC. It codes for CASSFRTDYGYTF.

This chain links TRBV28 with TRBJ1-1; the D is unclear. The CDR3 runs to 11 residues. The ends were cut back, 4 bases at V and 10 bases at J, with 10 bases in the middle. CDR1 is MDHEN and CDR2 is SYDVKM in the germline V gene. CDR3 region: CASSSGSGAFF. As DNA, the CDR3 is TGTGCCAGCAGTTCGGGTTCTGGAGCTTTCTTT. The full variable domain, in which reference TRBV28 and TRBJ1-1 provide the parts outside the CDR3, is DVKVTQSSRYLVKRTGEKVFLECVQDMDHENMFWYRQDPGLGLRLIYFSYDVKMKEKGDIPEGYSVSREKKERFSLILESASTNQTSMYLCASSSGSGAFFGQGTRLTVV.

CDR3 protein: CASSLRDSNTEAFF. The CDR3, as DNA: TGCGCCAGCAGCCTCCGGGACAGCAACACTGAAGCTTTCTTT. This sequence joins TRBV5-1 and TRBJ1-1, with 7 bases aligning to TRBD1. The J segment lost 2 bases and the V segment lost 4 bases, leaving 5 bases of the junction unmatched. Germline values: CDR1 SGHRS, CDR2 YFSETQ. This CDR3 is built from 14 residues.

Here the CDR3 DNA reads TGTGCCAGCAGCCAGTGGGGCTGGGGGACCCAGTACTTC. This gives the protein CASSQWGWGTQYF. The gene calls are TRBV14 and TRBJ2-5; D is possibly TRBD1 (5 bases). The V end lost 3 bases, the J end lost 7 bases, and 12 bases lay between the germline ends. The CDR3 is 13 amino acids. CDR1 is SGHDN and CDR2 is FVKESK in the germline V gene.